The sequence of this T cell receptor (beta chain) was determined in a study of cytomegalovirus exposure and HLA in healthy donors (dated by TCRdb to 2015 to 2018). Turning to the overall study: In an earlier analysis of some 550 of the donors, 250 to 350 Gb of sequence data and 90 million to 120 million unique TCR beta sequences from about 179 million T cells were reported. Roughly 290 gigabases of sequencing data and around 80 million unique TCR sequences made up an early release that covered approximately 650 HLA-typed donors. The genetic ancestry cluster associated with self-reported Caucasian donors included over 80% of the 300 to 450 genotyped donors. The study aimed to test whether cataloging public T cell receptors could reveal signatures of past pathogen exposure. The T cell repertoires of 550 to 850 subjects were profiled by immunosequencing and related to cytomegalovirus serostatus. Along with the approximately 700-subject first cohort, a separate validation cohort of over a hundred different subjects was used. To predict cytomegalovirus infection status, the study brought together high-throughput TCR immunosequencing, statistical association of individual TCRs with disease status, and machine learning. To study patterns of TCR occurrence, a later analysis re-analyzed previously published TCR beta repertoires from 666 donors and added high-resolution HLA genotyping. Rather than drawing on any new phenotypic data, the later analysis identified candidate immune exposures from TCR beta sequences and the way those sequences occurred across donors. To decide whether each TCR beta V gene segment behaved as functional or pseudogenic, an earlier analysis of some 570 of the donors relied on high-throughput TCR beta sequencing. Donor age, sex, ethnicity and CMV serostatus were compiled together with the repertoire data. Genome-wide SNP genotypes for about 60% of the 666 donors were used in a later genetic analysis, which treated that subset as a discovery cohort. Every repertoire in the discovery cohort had been generated on one and the same sequencing platform. HLA typing included class I and class II loci at four-digit resolution. Typing coverage varied by locus: roughly 629-640 donors for A, B, C, DRB1 and DQB1; roughly 510 for DQA1; about 570 for DPA1; roughly 470 for DPB1. Because of strong linkage in the cohort, 5 or 6 DR-DQ haplotypes were treated as single units for association and clustering. Among a few hundred genotyped donors of the cohort, an average of roughly 240,000 unique TCR beta nucleotide sequences were sequenced per donor, around 20% of them non-productive.

Worth noting for this clone: The antigen it binds to is not known. The record has no base qualities; no much larger clone is one base away.

Libraries were built with the immunoSEQ multiplex PCR assay. A mixture of 60 forward primers for TCR Vbeta segments and 13 reverse primers for TCR Jbeta segments was used in the multiplex PCR. Amplification of the CDR3 region of rearranged TCR beta genes was performed with a multiplex PCR assay on genomic DNA. Amplified TCR beta libraries were sequenced as 87-base-pair reads on the Illumina HiSeq System. Per the original workflow: In a later analysis, about 80 million unique TCR beta chains were counted across the 500 to 700 repertoires, and roughly 11 million of these chains were shared by at least two donors. Raw reads were error-corrected and collapsed into unique sequences with a nearest-neighbor algorithm that merged closely related sequences to remove PCR and sequencing errors. V, D and J gene segments were assigned by aligning CDR3 sequences to IMGT reference sequences. For a sequence to be retained, a match of at least six nucleotides was required to both a V gene segment and a J gene segment. A rearrangement was called productive if the CDR3 had no stop codons and remained in frame with V and J, and every other rearrangement was called non-productive. Following IMGT convention, CDR3 was defined as the stretch from the second conserved V-encoded cysteine up to the conserved J-encoded phenylalanine. The earlier analysis of around 640 of the donors excluded sequences that lacked an unambiguous match to a single V gene segment. An earlier analysis of 450 to 650 of the donors called V segments functional above 56.7% productive rearrangements and segregating when the between-donor standard deviation exceeded 5%. A statistical classification framework was built to diagnose cytomegalovirus status from the catalog of TCR beta chain sequences. In a later analysis, TCR nucleotide sequences were compared against IMGT/GENE-DB human TR gene sequences so that V and J genes could be assigned. The TCRdist pipeline was used in a later analysis to assign CDR3 sequences and most-parsimonious VDJ recombination scenarios. In a later analysis, every TCR beta chain was defined by the combination of its CDR3 amino acid sequence and its V-gene family, and reads without a unique V-gene family were dropped. As a way to deal with suspected cross-contamination and a sequencing artifact, a later analysis dropped hundreds of nucleotide sequences that were highly shared and had low generation probability. In a later analysis, a clonal expansion index was calculated for each public chain from normalized within-repertoire ranks of inferred template counts. In a later analysis, generation probabilities were computed using a VDJ recombination model fitted to out-of-frame rearrangements, and the results were checked against IGoR. A later analysis scored TCR-TCR, TCR-HLA and TCR-CMV co-occurrence with hypergeometric tests, applying a repertoire-size bias correction to TCR pairs. To estimate false discovery rates, a later analysis permuted the HLA or CMV assignments 20 times. In a later analysis, co-occurring TCRs were grouped using DBSCAN, with TCRdist sequence similarity added in when clustering inside HLA-allele-positive subsets. Co-occurrence clustering excluded repertoires with fewer than 30,000 or more than 120,000 public chains, plus five with anomalous nucleotide sharing. TCRdb obtained this table from immuneACCESS and retained in-frame rearrangements with V and J assigned. These tables miss some clones; where compared with another copy, unresolved V genes account for less than half of the shortfall, and the remainder is unexplained. The DNA was the basis for D and trimming; V, J and clone size are from that table. The sample profile shows some 100,000 clones; approximately 80% of them were found once. About 4% of the sample rests with the top ten.

What the study reported, not specific to this receptor: Specific HLA alleles were associated with 15,000 to 20,000 TCR beta sequences at a false discovery rate of 0.05 in a later analysis. A further reported finding was that TCR beta sequences accurately predicted the HLA-A and HLA-B alleles for most subjects in the first cohort. A few of the identified cytomegalovirus-associated TCR beta chains were confirmed in vitro to be specific for cytomegalovirus antigens. In the study, around 150 TCR beta chains were listed as associated with cytomegalovirus. Most TCR sequences were observed very rarely across donors, whereas some public TCRs were present in many individuals. In a later genetic analysis, a missense DCLRE1C variant was associated with V-gene and J-gene trimming of TCR beta chains, and the association was replicated in an independent cohort. In an earlier analysis of 587 of the donors, most TCR beta V segments appeared in productive rearrangements about 87% or about 30% of the time, broadly matching IMGT annotations. Linkage disequilibrium might explain the correlated functional status among segregating V segments, but an unknown experimental factor could not be excluded. Assigning TCR associations to individual alleles was difficult when HLA alleles, especially DR and DQ, strongly co-occurred. Only TCR beta chains were sequenced in this cohort, and the absence of alpha or paired-chain data limited detectable features. Because some donors lacked HLA typing at each locus, the association tests relied only on the typed subset. A later analysis found that TCR association rates varied across HLA loci, with DRB1 alleles showing the most associated TCRs and HLA-C alleles the fewest. Several of the top co-occurrence clusters appeared to be linked to parvovirus B19, influenza, CMV and Epstein-Barr virus, according to a later analysis. Immune exposure information for the cohort was limited to CMV serostatus. The earlier analysis of 450 to 700 of the donors excluded around 17 rarely observed V segments, including chromosome 9 orphons, because counts were too low. According to a later analysis, most CMV-associated TCR beta chains appeared to be HLA-restricted, and the HLA associations seemed to be driven largely by CMV exposure. According to a later genetic analysis, donors in an Asian-associated ancestry cluster had fewer N-insertions in productive TCRs than the approximately 670-donor mean. Compared with equally common non-associated chains, HLA-associated TCR beta chains in a later analysis were more clonally expanded and had lower generation probabilities. The classifier was reported to diagnose cytomegalovirus status with high specificity and sensitivity in both the original and validation cohorts. Presence/absence analyses assumed roughly uniform sequencing depth across donors, an assumption that may not hold. A group of highly shared sequence variants was considered likely to be a technical artifact of the sequencing pipeline. The authors suggested that the approach could potentially be extended to other disease states and immunological phenotypes.

In total, approximately 690 healthy bone marrow donors made up the cohort. At the time of sampling, every cohort member was nominally healthy, though immune exposures that went unrecorded were likely present. The donor tested CMV seropositive and was one of the 289 seropositive cohort members. A peripheral blood sample was collected from each donor, and TCR beta sequencing was performed on peripheral blood mononuclear cells. The Qiagen DNeasy Blood Extraction Kit was used to extract genomic DNA from the blood cell samples. Sequencing was carried out using PBMCs. The receptor was derived from a female donor in good health and CMV-seropositive.

The CDR3 loop reads CASSEGTGGGQPQHF. The base sequence is TGTGCCAGCAGTGAAGGGACTGGGGGCGGTCAGCCCCAGCATTTT. The chain employs TRBV6-1 and TRBJ1-5; possibly the D gene is TRBD1, per 6 matching bases. CDR1 and CDR2 were assigned from the germline V gene as MNHNS and SASEGT. Trimming costs V 1 base and J 6 bases, and their ends lie 13 bases apart. Counted from cysteine to phenylalanine, this CDR3 has 15 amino acids. Left in the record is the CDR3 DNA by itself, 45 bases read in frame from the first base.